This TCR beta chain was identified during a study of cytomegalovirus exposure and HLA in healthy donors. Study-level findings and limits: TCR beta chain V- and J-gene trimming was linked, in a later analysis, to a missense variant in DCLRE1C.

Primers: 60 Vbeta forward and 13 Jbeta reverse. TCRdb's copy holds only in-frame clones and misses some; the assay was immunoSEQ multiplex PCR. The table shows about 130,000 clones, with more than 8% occurring only once. This clone appeared a few times. Its target is unknown. Trimming cost V 0 bases and J 5 bases, with 3 bases left between them. Germline-derived CDR1 and CDR2 are SGDLS and YYNGEE. The CDR3 spans 12 residues. The sequence was obtained from a man between 40 and 49 years old in good health and CMV-seronegative. Source material: PBMCs. The rearrangement uses TRBV9 and TRBJ2-1; no reliable D call. CDR3 nucleotides: TGTGCCAGCAGCGTAGGCGACAATGAGCAGTTCTTC. It specifies CASSVGDNEQFF.